This T cell receptor beta chain was retrieved from a study of blood T cell repertoires in COVID-19 (dated by TCRdb to the early 2020s). About the full investigation: Samples from collaborators originated in the United States, Italy and Spain and spanned both the acute and convalescent phases of COVID-19. Deeply sampled blood TCRbeta repertoires from subjects exposed to, actively infected with, or recovered from COVID-19 were included in the dataset. The material from the prospective study consisted of cDNA or gDNA derived from T cells, B-cell-depleted T cells, or PBMCs. Samples came from the ongoing ImmuneRACE study (first 160 participants) plus 1,254 subjects from 6 global collaborators. The repertoires were released in a freely available public database meant as a resource for research on the immune response to SARS-CoV-2. A de-identified subject ID, COVID-19 status, age in years and sex were almost always included in the sample metadata. HLA class I and class II types, where available, came from metadata supplied by the sample provider rather than from assay-based typing.

About this clone itself: This clone's antigen is unknown. Base qualities are not provided; no much larger clone lies one nucleotide away.

From cysteine to phenylalanine, the CDR3 is 14 amino acids long. Only CDR3 DNA is held: 42 bases, read in frame from base 1. From a lookup of the germline V gene, CDR1 and CDR2 are SGHAT and FQNNGV. After removal of 5 bases from V and 5 bases from J, the junction retains 8 bases not matched to a gene. Study-wide findings and limitations: How much clinical and demographic metadata was included differed by source and by participant, and the metadata was provided uncurated.

One collaborating source in Seattle enrolled patients while the patients were actively infected and followed the patients over time throughout the course of disease. The collaborating institutions used their own protocols to collect whole blood in K2EDTA tubes. Collaborator samples were shipped for TCRbeta analysis as frozen whole blood, isolated PBMCs, or DNA extracted from either sample type. TCRbeta CDR3 regions were amplified from genomic DNA using the immunoSEQ Assay, a bias-controlled multiplex PCR. The paper's processing steps were these. Within the assay, amplification of reference gene primers was used to estimate how many nucleated cells each sample contained. To quantify the absolute abundance of each unique TCRbeta CDR3 rearrangement, sequence reads were collapsed and filtered. For each sample, productive Simpson clonality was calculated as the square root of Simpson's diversity index over productive rearrangements. Drawn from immuneACCESS, this table holds only the in-frame rearrangements with V and J called that TCRdb kept. Clones are partly lost; checked studies trace under half to an unresolved V gene and leave the rest unexplained. From that table come the V and J calls and clone size; the DNA was used to work out D and trimming. For this sample the table gives about 340,000 clones, of which about nine tenths were detected only once. Of the sample, under 6.5% is held by the ten largest clones.

Specimen: peripheral blood. In this chain, TRBV11-2 is recombined with TRBJ2-5, and 7 junction bases match TRBD1. This sequence originates from a woman aged 45-65 years with COVID-19, enrolled during active disease. At the DNA level, the sequence is TGTGCCAGCAGCCCTACAGGGGTGGTGGAGACCCAGTACTTC. Translated, this gives CASSPTGVVETQYF.